This T cell receptor (beta chain) was profiled in a study of blood T cells in healthy people across ages. Drawing of peripheral blood yielded roughly 10 milliliters from each donor. General observations from the study: The study lacked donor CMV status, which possibly confounded expanded clonotype changes.

This clonotype was picked up one time. Its matching antigen is unknown. Sample-barcoded 5' priming and a J-beta primer mix drove a second PCR of roughly 7 to 11 cycles. A template-switch adaptor containing 12 random nucleotides labeled each cDNA molecule. Each single sample gave us at least 2.5 million CDR3-containing paired-end reads. TCRdb recomputed calls from the 5' RACE reads with MiXCR, one row per CDR3 protein. Of around 1.5 million distinct CDR3 sequences listed, around 35% were seen once; the top ten hold about 10%. This CDR3 comprises 18 residues. V dropped 4 bases and J dropped 9; count of bases not matched to a gene: 12. Germline V gene data show CDR1 as MGHRA and CDR2 as YSYEKL.

The gene calls are TRBV4-1 and TRBJ2-1; 16 bases align to TRBD2. The receptor was isolated from a woman in her 30s in good health. Sequenced material: blood. The DNA of the CDR3 is TGCGCCAGCAGCCGCTTCTCGGGACTAGCGGGGGGGCAGGGTGAGCAGTTCTTC. It yields the protein CASSRFSGLAGGQGEQFF.